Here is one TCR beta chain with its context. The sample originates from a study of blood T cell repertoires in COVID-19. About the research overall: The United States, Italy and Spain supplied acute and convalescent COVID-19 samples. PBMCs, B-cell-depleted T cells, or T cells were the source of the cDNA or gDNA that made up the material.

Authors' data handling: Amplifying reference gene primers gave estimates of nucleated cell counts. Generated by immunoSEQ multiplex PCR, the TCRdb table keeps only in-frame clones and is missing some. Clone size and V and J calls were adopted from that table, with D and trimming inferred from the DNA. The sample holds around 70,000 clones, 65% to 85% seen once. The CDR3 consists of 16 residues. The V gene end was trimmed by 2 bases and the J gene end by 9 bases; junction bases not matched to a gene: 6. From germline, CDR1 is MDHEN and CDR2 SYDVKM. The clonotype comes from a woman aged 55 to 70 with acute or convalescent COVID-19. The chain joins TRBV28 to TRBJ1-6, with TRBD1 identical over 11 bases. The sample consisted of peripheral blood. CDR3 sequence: CASSLQVGTGGSPLHF. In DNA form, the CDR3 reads TGTGCCAGCAGTTTACAAGTCGGGACAGGGGGTTCACCCCTCCACTTT. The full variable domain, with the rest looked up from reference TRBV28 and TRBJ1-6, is DVKVTQSSRYLVKRTGEKVFLECVQDMDHENMFWYRQDPGLGLRLIYFSYDVKMKEKGDIPEGYSVSREKKERFSLILESASTNQTSMYLCASSLQVGTGGSPLHFGNGTRLTVT.